The clone carrying this T cell receptor beta chain is a singleton in its sample. This sample stems from a study of blood T cell repertoires in COVID-19. Study context: The study drew acute and convalescent COVID-19 samples from the United States, Italy and Spain.

Germline CDR1 SGHKS, CDR2 YYEKEE (reference sequence). The ends were cut back, 2 bases at V and 0 bases at J, with 6 bases in the middle. This CDR3 is built from 13 residues. In the authors' methods: Using reference gene primer amplification, nucleated cell counts were estimated. Generated by immunoSEQ multiplex PCR, the TCRdb table keeps only in-frame clones and is missing some. V and J calls and clone size are given by that table; D and trimming were obtained from the DNA. The sample contains about 160,000 clones, about 85% of which appear only once. The chain carries TRBV5-5 and TRBJ2-7, with D unresolved. Sequences were obtained from peripheral blood. The receptor was isolated from a woman in her sixties or seventies with COVID-19, enrolled during active disease. For the CDR3, the DNA is TGTGCCAGCAGCTTCATCAGCTCCTACGAGCAGTACGTC. Translated: CASSFISSYEQYV.